Listed here are 6 T cell receptor beta chains from one sample, sequenced in a study of control samples from healthy donors and cancer patients. Using immunoSEQ multiplex PCR, the repertoire was profiled, and TCRdb retains in-frame clones only, with some absent. Of over 80,000 clones in the sample, over 60% were seen once. The sample comprised blood. All receptors come from a woman aged 30 to 39 in good health.

The rearrangement links TRBV2 to TRBJ1-1; 9 bases align to TRBD1. The CDR3 contains 15 residues. The germline gives CDR1 SNHLY, CDR2 FYNNEI. V was clipped by 6 bases and J by 5 bases; unmatched bases: 10. CDR3 DNA sequence: TGTGCCAGCAGCTCGACCGGGACAGGGTTAACTGAAGCTTTCTTT. It translates to CASSSTGTGLTEAFF.

The rearrangement joins TRBV6-1 to TRBJ1-1; D ambiguous. Looked up from germline, CDR1 is MNHNS and CDR2 is SASEGT. Trimming left V 0 bases short and J 9 bases short, with 14 bases between. The CDR3 length is 14 residues. The chain's CDR3 is CASSEAVASRKAFF. The CDR3, as DNA: TGTGCCAGCAGTGAAGCGGTCGCCAGTAGAAAAGCTTTCTTT.

V gene TRBV7-3 combines with J gene TRBJ1-1, with D unresolved. The CDR3 extends over 14 amino acids. V was clipped by 1 base and J by 4 bases, with 10 bases between them. Germline values: CDR1 SGHTA, CDR2 FQGTGA. The CDR3 bases are TGTGCCAGCAGCTTAAGGATGGACGGCACTGAAGCTTTCTTT. It is translated as CASSLRMDGTEAFF.

The genes are TRBV4-2 and TRBJ1-6, with D tentatively TRBD1 (6 bases). This CDR3 is built from 17 residues. V was clipped by 0 bases and J by 7 bases, with 16 bases between them. Germline loops: CDR1 LGHNA, CDR2 YNFKEQ. This CDR3 reads CASSQEPQGGGNSPLHF. The CDR3 DNA follows: TGTGCCAGCAGCCAAGAGCCCCAAGGAGGGGGAAATTCACCCCTCCACTTT.

The genes are TRBV7-2 and TRBJ1-6; 7 bases agree with TRBD1. Germline V gene data show CDR1 as SGHTA and CDR2 as FQGNSA. The CDR3 covers 14 residues. V lost 1 base, J lost 10 bases, and 4 bases stayed unmatched. As DNA, the CDR3 is TGTGCCAGCAGCTTAGGACAGGGTGGATCACCCCTCCACTTT. Residues: CASSLGQGGSPLHF.

This chain uses TRBV6-5 with TRBJ2-7; 8 bases fit TRBD1. Germline assignment: CDR1 MNHEY and CDR2 SVGAGI. The length of the CDR3 is 15 residues. V was clipped by 4 bases and J by 2 bases; unmatched bases: 7. This CDR3 reads CASSSVRQGPYEQYF. In DNA form, the CDR3 reads TGTGCCAGCAGTTCCGTTAGACAGGGGCCCTACGAGCAGTACTTC.